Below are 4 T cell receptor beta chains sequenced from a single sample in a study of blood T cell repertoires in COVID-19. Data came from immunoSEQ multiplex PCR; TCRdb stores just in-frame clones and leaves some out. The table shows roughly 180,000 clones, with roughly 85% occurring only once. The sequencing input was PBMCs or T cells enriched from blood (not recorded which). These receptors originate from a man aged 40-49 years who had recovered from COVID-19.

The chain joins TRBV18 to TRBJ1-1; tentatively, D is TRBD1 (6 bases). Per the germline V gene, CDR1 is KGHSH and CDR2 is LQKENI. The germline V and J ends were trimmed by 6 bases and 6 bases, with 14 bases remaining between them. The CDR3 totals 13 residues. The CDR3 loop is CASSIRGSAEAFF. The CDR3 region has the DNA TGTGCCAGCTCCATCAGGGGTAGCGCTGAAGCTTTCTTT.

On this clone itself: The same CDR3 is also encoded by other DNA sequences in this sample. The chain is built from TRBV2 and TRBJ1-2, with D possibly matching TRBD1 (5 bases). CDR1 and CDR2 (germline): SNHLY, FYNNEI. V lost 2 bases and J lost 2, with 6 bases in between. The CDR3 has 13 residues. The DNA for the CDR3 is TGTGCCAGCAGTGAATCAGGGAACTATGGCTACACCTTC. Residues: CASSESGNYGYTF.

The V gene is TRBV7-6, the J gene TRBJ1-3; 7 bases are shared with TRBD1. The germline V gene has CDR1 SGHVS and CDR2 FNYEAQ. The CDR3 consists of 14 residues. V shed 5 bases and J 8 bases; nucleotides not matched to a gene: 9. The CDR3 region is CASSPSGGAHTIYF. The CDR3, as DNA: TGTGCCAGCAGCCCATCAGGGGGAGCGCACACCATATATTTT.

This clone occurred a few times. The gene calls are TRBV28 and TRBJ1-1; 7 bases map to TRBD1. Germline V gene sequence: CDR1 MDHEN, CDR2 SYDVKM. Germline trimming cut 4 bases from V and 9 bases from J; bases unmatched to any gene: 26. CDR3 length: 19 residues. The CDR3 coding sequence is TGTGCCAGCAGTTCACATCCCCTCCTACAGGGGACGACCCCCTTAAAAGCTTTCTTT. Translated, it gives CASSSHPLLQGTTPLKAFF.